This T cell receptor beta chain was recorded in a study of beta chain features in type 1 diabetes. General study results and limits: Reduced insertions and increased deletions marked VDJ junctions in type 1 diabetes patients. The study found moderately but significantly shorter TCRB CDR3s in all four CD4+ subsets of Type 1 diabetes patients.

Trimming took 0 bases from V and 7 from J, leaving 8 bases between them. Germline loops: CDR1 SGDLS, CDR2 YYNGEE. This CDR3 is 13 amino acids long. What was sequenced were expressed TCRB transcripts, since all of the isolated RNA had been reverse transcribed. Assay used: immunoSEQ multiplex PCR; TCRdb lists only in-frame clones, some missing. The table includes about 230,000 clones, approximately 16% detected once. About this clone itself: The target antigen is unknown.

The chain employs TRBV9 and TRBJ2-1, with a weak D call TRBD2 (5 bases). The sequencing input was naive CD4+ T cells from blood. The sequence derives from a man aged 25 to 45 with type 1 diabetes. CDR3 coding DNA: TGTGCCAGCAGCGTAGCTACGGGGAATGAGCAGTTCTTC. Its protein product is CASSVATGNEQFF.